These T cell receptor beta chains were read from a single sample in a study of cytomegalovirus exposure and HLA in healthy donors. Libraries were prepared by immunoSEQ multiplex PCR; TCRdb keeps only in-frame clonotypes and omits some of them. The sample comprises approximately 99,000 clones, 65% to 85% of which are singletons, and more than 5% rests with the top ten. Sequencing was performed on PBMCs. The receptor set was obtained from a man aged 35-49 years in good health and CMV-seropositive. The CDR3 runs from the conserved cysteine through the conserved F or W. A D gene is named only where the DNA matches it firmly. Size values are once, few and many counts, or a class for expanded clones, and some rows have none.

>TRBJ1-4|TRBV6-6|-|-
CASSYSTSGEKLFF
TGTGCCAGCAGTTACTCGACAAGTGGGGAAAAACTGTTTTTT
>TRBJ2-2|TRBV5-5|-|-
CASSFDIRTGELFF
TGTGCCAGCAGCTTTGACATCCGCACCGGGGAGCTGTTTTTT
>TRBJ2-6|TRBV9|-|TRBD1
CASSVPGQGQGPGANVLTF
TGTGCCAGCAGCGTACCCGGACAGGGACAAGGGCCTGGGGCCAACGTCCTGACTTTC
>TRBJ1-1|TRBV10-3|-|TRBD1
CAISAQGGRNTEAFF
TGTGCCATCAGTGCTCAGGGGGGCAGGAACACTGAAGCTTTCTTT
>TRBJ2-1|TRBV7-7|-|-
CASSLKPVSSYNEQFF
TGTGCTAGCAGCTTAAAGCCCGTGAGCTCCTACAATGAGCAGTTCTTC
>TRBJ1-4|TRBV5-1|-|TRBD1
CASSPGQGALATNEKLFF
TGCGCCAGCAGCCCTGGACAGGGGGCCCTTGCAACTAATGAAAAACTGTTTTTT
>TRBJ2-3|TRBV6-6|-|-
CASSLATATDTQYF
TGTGCCAGCAGCTTGGCGACAGCTACAGATACGCAGTATTTT
>TRBJ1-2|TRBV6-1|once|-
CASSVIGGIMDGYTF
TGTGCCAGCAGCGTAATAGGGGGTATTATGGATGGCTACACCTTC
>TRBJ1-6|TRBV7-8|-|-
CASSLWGQGNSPLHF
TGTGCCAGCAGCCTATGGGGGCAGGGGAATTCACCCCTCCACTTT
>TRBJ2-1|TRBV10-3|-|TRBD2
CAIREREGRSGNEQFF
TGTGCCATCAGGGAGCGGGAGGGCCGGTCTGGGAATGAGCAGTTCTTC
>TRBJ2-3|TRBV28|-|TRBD1
CASSLGQGRGTDTQYF
TGTGCCAGCAGCTTAGGACAGGGACGTGGCACAGATACGCAGTATTTT
>TRBJ2-3|TRBV10-3|-|-
CAISESGGAGDTQYF
TGTGCCATCAGTGAGTCGGGGGGGGCTGGAGATACGCAGTATTTT
>TRBJ1-5|TRBV6-1|few|-
CASSRVYSNQPQHF
TGTGCCAGCAGTCGGGTATATAGCAATCAGCCCCAGCATTTT
>TRBJ1-3|TRBV19|-|-
CASSLALLSGNTIYF
TGTGCCAGTAGCCTAGCCCTACTCTCTGGAAACACCATATATTTT
>TRBJ2-3|TRBV5-1|-|-
CASSYSLDSRTDTQYF
TGCGCCAGCAGCTACTCCCTCGACAGCCGCACAGATACGCAGTATTTT
>TRBJ2-2|TRBV2|few|TRBD2
CASRAGTSGGELFF
TGTGCCAGCAGAGCCGGGACTAGCGGGGGGGAGCTGTTTTTT
>TRBJ2-1|TRBV19|-|TRBD1
CASSLLTGGWDEQFF
TGTGCCAGTAGTCTGCTTACAGGGGGCTGGGATGAGCAGTTCTTC
>TRBJ2-3|TRBV5-1|once|TRBD2
CASSLSGGDRMGSDTQYF
TGCGCCAGCAGCTTGAGCGGGGGGGACCGTATGGGGTCAGATACGCAGTATTTT
>TRBJ2-1|TRBV6-5|-|TRBD2
CASSSLAGGVNEQFF
TGTGCCAGCAGTTCCTTAGCGGGAGGGGTGAATGAGCAGTTCTTC
>TRBJ1-2|TRBV4-1|-|TRBD1
CASSQGGTAYGYTF
TGCGCCAGCAGCCAAGGTGGGACAGCTTATGGCTACACCTTC
>TRBJ1-1|TRBV10-3|-|TRBD1
CAISGLRGIGTEAFF
TGTGCCATCAGTGGCCTCAGGGGGATTGGCACTGAAGCTTTCTTT
>TRBJ2-3|TRBV5-4|-|-
CASSFPPGRTDTQYF
TGTGCCAGCAGCTTCCCTCCGGGTCGGACAGATACGCAGTATTTT
>TRBJ2-1|TRBV10-1|-|-
CASSEKGGLIYNEQFF
TGCGCCAGCAGTGAGAAGGGCGGACTGATCTACAATGAGCAGTTCTTC
>TRBJ1-6|TRBV7-6|-|-
CASSFSRRSNSPLHF
TGTGCCAGCAGCTTCAGTCGGAGATCGAATTCACCCCTCCACTTT
>TRBJ2-3|TRBV6-4|-|TRBD2
CASSFLAGGTDTQYF
TGTGCCAGCAGTTTTTTAGCGGGGGGCACAGATACGCAGTATTTT
>TRBJ2-3|TRBV29-1|-|-
CSATGLRVKGEATQYF
TGCAGCGCGACCGGTTTGAGGGTGAAGGGTGAGGCTACGCAGTATTTT
>TRBJ1-2|TRBV28|-|-
CASNTGSYGYTF
TGTGCCAGCAATACAGGCTCCTATGGCTACACCTTC
>TRBJ2-5|TRBV5-5|few|TRBD1
CASSRQGSETQYF
TGTGCCAGCAGCCGACAGGGCTCAGAGACCCAGTACTTC
>TRBJ1-2|TRBV18|-|-
CASSPDLQTQGGYTF
TGTGCCAGCTCACCGGACTTACAGACACAGGGAGGCTACACCTTC
>TRBJ2-3|TRBV9|once|-
CASSVARWAVKDTQYF
TGTGCCAGCAGCGTAGCTCGGTGGGCTGTGAAAGATACGCAGTATTTT
>TRBJ2-7|TRBV10-3|-|-
CAITEGYEQYF
TGTGCCATCACCGAGGGTTACGAGCAGTACTTC
>TRBJ1-3|TRBV10-3|-|-
CAISESGGFGNTIYF
TGTGCCATCAGTGAGTCGGGCGGGTTTGGAAACACCATATATTTT
>TRBJ2-3|TRBV7-2|-|TRBD2
CASSLGGTSGSGNTQYF
TGTGCCAGCAGCTTAGGAGGGACTAGCGGGAGTGGAAATACGCAGTATTTT